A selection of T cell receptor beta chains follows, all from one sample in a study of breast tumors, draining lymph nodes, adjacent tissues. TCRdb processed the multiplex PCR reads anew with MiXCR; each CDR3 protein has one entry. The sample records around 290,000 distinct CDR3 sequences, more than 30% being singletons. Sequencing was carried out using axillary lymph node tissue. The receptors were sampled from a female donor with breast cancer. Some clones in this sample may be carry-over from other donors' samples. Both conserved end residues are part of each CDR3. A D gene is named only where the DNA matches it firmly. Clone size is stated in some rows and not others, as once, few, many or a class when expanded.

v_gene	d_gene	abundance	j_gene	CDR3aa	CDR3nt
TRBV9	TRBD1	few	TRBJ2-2	CASSVAEQGTGEPFF	TGTGCCAGCAGCGTAGCTGAACAGGGGACCGGGGAGCCGTTTTTT
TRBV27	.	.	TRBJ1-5	CASSFQAASQPQHF	TGTGCCAGCAGTTTTCAGGCGGCTAGTCAGCCCCAGCATTTT
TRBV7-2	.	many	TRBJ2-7	CASSALAKQYF	TGTGCCAGCAGCGCTCTAGCGAAGCAGTACTTC
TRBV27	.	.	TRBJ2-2	CASSRFKDSGELFF	TGTGCCAGCTCGAGATTCAAGGACTCCGGGGAGCTGTTTTTT
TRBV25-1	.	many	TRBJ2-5	CASSTTGEGETQYF	TGTGCCAGCAGTACTACAGGGGAGGGAGAGACCCAGTACTTC
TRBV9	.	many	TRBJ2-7	CASSALDVSYEQYF	TGTGCCAGCAGCGCCCTAGATGTGTCCTACGAGCAGTACTTC
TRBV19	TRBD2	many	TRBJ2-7	CASSETSGTFYEQYF	TGTGCCAGTAGTGAGACTAGCGGGACCTTCTACGAGCAGTACTTC
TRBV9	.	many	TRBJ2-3	CASSVSPGGGTDTQYF	TGTGCCAGCAGCGTATCACCAGGGGGGGGCACAGATACGCAGTATTTT
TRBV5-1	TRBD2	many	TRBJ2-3	CASSQTGMTSGTDTQYF	TGCGCCAGCAGCCAAACCGGGATGACTAGCGGCACAGATACGCAGTATTTT
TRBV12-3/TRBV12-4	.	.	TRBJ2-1	CASSFRGISSDEQFF	TGTGCCAGCAGTTTCCGGGGGATCTCTAGCGATGAGCAGTTCTTC
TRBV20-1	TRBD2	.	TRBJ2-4	CSASRIAGRPTYF	TGCAGTGCTAGCCGGATAGCGGGACGCCCTACGTACTTC
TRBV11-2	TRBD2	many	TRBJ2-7	CASSLVRAGDREQYF	TGTGCCAGCAGCTTAGTTCGAGCGGGAGACCGCGAGCAGTACTTC
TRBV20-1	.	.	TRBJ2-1	CSEGGRGSYNEQFF	TGCAGTGAGGGGGGTCGAGGCTCCTACAATGAGCAGTTCTTC
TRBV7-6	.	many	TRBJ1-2	CASSPEQGRLSGYTF	TGTGCCAGCAGCCCAGAACAGGGCCGACTCAGTGGCTACACCTTC
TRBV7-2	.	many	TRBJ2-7	CASSLRVPPYEQYF	TGTGCCAGCAGCCTCAGGGTTCCCCCCTACGAGCAGTACTTC
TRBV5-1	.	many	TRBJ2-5	CASSLGQAWETQYF	TGCGCCAGCAGCTTAGGGCAGGCATGGGAGACCCAGTACTTC
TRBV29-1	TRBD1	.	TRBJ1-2	CSVQTGGNYGYTF	TGCAGCGTACAGACAGGGGGCAACTATGGCTACACCTTC
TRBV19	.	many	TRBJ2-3	CASSKSTAQDTQYF	TGTGCCAGTAGTAAATCTACTGCACAAGATACGCAGTATTTT
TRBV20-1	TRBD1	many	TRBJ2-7	CSALLPGTGNEQYF	TGCAGTGCCCTCCTTCCCGGGACAGGGAACGAGCAGTACTTC
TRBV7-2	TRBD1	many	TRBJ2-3	CASSLAQGPSPTDTQYF	TGTGCCAGCAGCTTAGCACAGGGGCCATCCCCCACAGATACGCAGTATTTT
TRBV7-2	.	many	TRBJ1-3	CASSAPGLSLFGNTIYF	TGTGCCAGCAGCGCGCCAGGACTTTCTTTATTCGGAAACACCATATATTTT
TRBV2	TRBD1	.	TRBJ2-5	CASSLFGTGLPGEETQYF	TGTGCCAGCAGTTTATTCGGGACAGGCCTACCGGGAGAAGAGACCCAGTACTTC
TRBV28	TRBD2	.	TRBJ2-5	CASSPFELAGHPETQYF	TGTGCCAGCAGTCCCTTTGAACTAGCGGGCCATCCGGAGACCCAGTACTTC
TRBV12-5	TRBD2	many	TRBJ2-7	CASGLVLARDEQYF	TGTGCTAGTGGTTTGGTACTAGCGAGGGACGAGCAGTACTTC
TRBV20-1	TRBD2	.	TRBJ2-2	CSARDMASGSEWSTGELFF	TGCAGTGCTAGAGATATGGCTAGCGGGAGTGAATGGAGTACCGGGGAGCTGTTTTTT
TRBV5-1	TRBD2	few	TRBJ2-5	CASSSTSGLDTQYF	TGCGCCAGCAGCTCGACTAGCGGGTTAGACACCCAGTACTTC
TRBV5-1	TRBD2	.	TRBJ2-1	CASSPGTSGTGNEQFF	TGCGCCAGCAGCCCCGGGACTAGCGGGACGGGGAATGAGCAGTTCTTC
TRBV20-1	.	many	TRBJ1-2	CSARQTSSYGYTF	TGCAGTGCTAGACAGACAAGTAGTTATGGCTACACCTTC
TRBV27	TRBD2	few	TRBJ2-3	CASSFLAGYTDTQYF	TGTGCCAGCAGTTTTCTAGCGGGATACACAGATACGCAGTATTTT
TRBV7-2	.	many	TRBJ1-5	CASSLWSQPQHF	TGTGCCAGCAGCTTGTGGAGCCAGCCCCAGCATTTT
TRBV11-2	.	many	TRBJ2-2	CASSLVGRVAGELFF	TGTGCCAGCAGCTTAGTCGGGAGAGTCGCCGGGGAGCTGTTTTTT
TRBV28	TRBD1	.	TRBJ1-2	CATGDRAFFYGYTF	TGTGCCACTGGGGACAGGGCTTTTTTCTATGGCTACACCTTC
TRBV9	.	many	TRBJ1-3	CASSPRLRGVNTIYF	TGTGCCAGCAGCCCCAGGCTGAGGGGGGTGAACACCATATATTTT
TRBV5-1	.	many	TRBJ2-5	CASDLGLGLETQYF	TGCGCCAGCGATCTCGGACTGGGACTAGAGACCCAGTACTTC
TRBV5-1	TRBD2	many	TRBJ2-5	CASTWTSGSFGTQYF	TGCGCCAGCACATGGACTAGCGGGAGTTTTGGGACCCAGTACTTC
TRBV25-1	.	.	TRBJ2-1	CASLGVSGYNEQFF	TGTGCCAGCCTAGGGGTTAGCGGTTACAATGAGCAGTTCTTC
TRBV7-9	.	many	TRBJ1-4	CASSLGQNYEKLFF	TGTGCCAGCAGCCTCGGACAGAATTATGAAAAACTGTTTTTT
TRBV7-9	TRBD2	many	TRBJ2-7	CASSRSGSYEQYF	TGTGCCAGCAGCCGTAGCGGGAGCTACGAGCAGTACTTC
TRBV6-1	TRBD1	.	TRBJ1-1	CASSAGQGGNTEAFF	TGTGCCAGCAGTGCTGGACAGGGTGGGAACACTGAGGCTTTCTTT
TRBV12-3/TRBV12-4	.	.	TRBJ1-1	CASSLLGLNTEAFF	TGTGCCAGCAGTTTATTAGGCTTAAACACTGAAGCTTTCTTT
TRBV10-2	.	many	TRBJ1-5	CASSEDLTGNQPQHF	TGCGCCAGCAGTGAGGACCTTACTGGCAATCAGCCCCAGCATTTT
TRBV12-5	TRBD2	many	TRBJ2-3	CASGLPLAAQYF	TGTGCTAGTGGTTTGCCCCTAGCGGCGCAGTATTTT
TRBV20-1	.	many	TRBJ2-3	CSASFRERADTQYF	TGCAGTGCCAGCTTCAGGGAGCGGGCAGATACGCAGTATTTT